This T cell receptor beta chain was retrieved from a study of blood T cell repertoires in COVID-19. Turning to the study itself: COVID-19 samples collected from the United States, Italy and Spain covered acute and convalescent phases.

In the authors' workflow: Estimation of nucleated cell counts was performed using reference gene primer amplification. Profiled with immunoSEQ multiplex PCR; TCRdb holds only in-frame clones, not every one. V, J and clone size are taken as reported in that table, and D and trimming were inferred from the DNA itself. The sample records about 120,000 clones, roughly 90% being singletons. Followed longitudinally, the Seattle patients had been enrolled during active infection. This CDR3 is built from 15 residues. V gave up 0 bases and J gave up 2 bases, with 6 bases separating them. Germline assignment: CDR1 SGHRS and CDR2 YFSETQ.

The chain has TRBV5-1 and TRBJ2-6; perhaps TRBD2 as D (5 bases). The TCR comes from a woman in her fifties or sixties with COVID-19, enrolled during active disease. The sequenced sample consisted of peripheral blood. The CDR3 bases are TGCGCCAGCAGCTTGGGGAGGACTGGGGCCAACGTCCTGACTTTC. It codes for CASSLGRTGANVLTF. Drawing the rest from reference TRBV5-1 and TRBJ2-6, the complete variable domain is KAGVTQTPRYLIKTRGQQVTLSCSPISGHRSVSWYQQTPGQGLQFLFEYFSETQRNKGNFPGRFSGRQFSNSRSEMNVSTLELGDSALYLCASSLGRTGANVLTFGAGSRLTVL.